This TCR beta chain was found in a study of blood T cell repertoires in COVID-19. On the study more broadly: Material from acute and convalescent COVID-19 was sourced from the United States, Italy and Spain.

V shed 8 bases, J shed 2 bases, and the junction held 5 bases outside the gene matches. CDR1 MNHEY and CDR2 SMNVEV come from the germline V gene (reference sequence). The CDR3 runs to 14 residues. Repertoires were generated with immunoSEQ multiplex PCR, while TCRdb's copy carries only in-frame clones and drops some. This sample has approximately 80,000 clones, with more than 60% found just once. This clone has a handful of counts. V usage is TRBV27 and J usage is TRBJ2-7; the match to TRBD2 covers 11 bases. This clonotype was obtained from a human donor in a cohort sampled during active COVID-19. Sequenced: peripheral blood. The CDR3 DNA is TGTGCCAGCGCCTTACTAGCGGGGGCCTACGAGCAGTACTTC. Its translation: CASALLAGAYEQYF.